Described below is a single TCR beta chain sequence and its context. cDNA came from approximately 0.5 to 1 ug RNA primed by random hexamers. TCRdb redid the calling of the immunoSEQ multiplex PCR reads with MiXCR, one entry per CDR3 protein. Among tens of thousands of distinct CDR3 sequences listed, approximately 96% were seen once. This record belongs to a study of CD8 T cells in Susac syndrome. Trimming removed 8 bases from V and 0 bases from J, with 16 bases in between. The CDR3 consists of 16 residues. Germline CDR1 is LNHDA and CDR2 is SQIVND (reference sequence). TEMRA cells were FACS-enriched, while CD8+ and CD4+ T cells were negatively isolated.

The sample consisted of CD8+ T cells from PBMCs. The TCR originated in a human donor with Susac syndrome. The chain recombines TRBV19 with TRBJ2-2; the D gene could be TRBD1 or TRBD2 (5 bases each). In DNA, the CDR3 is TGTGCCAGTTCTCCCGGGACGACTCCGAACACCGGGGAGCTGTTTTTT. Its protein is CASSPGTTPNTGELFF.